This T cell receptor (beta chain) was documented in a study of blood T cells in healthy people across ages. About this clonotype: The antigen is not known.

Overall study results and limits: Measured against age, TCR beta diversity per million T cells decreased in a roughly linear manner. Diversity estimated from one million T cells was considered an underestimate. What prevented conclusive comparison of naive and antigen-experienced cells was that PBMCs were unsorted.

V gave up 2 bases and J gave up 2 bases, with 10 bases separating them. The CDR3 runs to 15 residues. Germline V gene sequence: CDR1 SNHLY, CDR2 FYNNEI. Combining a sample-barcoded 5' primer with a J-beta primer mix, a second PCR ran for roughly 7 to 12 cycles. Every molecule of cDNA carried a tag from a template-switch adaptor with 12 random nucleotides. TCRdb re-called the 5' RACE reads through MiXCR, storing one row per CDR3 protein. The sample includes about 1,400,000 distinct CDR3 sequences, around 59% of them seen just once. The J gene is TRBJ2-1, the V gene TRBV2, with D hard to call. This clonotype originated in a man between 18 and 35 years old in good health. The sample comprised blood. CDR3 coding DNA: TGTGCCAGCAGTGAAAAGGCGATTACCTACAATGAGCAGTTCTTC. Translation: CASSEKAITYNEQFF.